What follows describes a single T cell receptor (beta chain). What it binds is not known. Produced via immunoSEQ multiplex PCR; TCRdb's table is partial and in-frame only. Among some 40,000 clones listed, 80% were seen once. This sample was taken from a study of a mutant IDH1 vaccine in newly diagnosed glioma. Indicated time point: week 11, during vaccination. In every dose of vaccine, 300 ug of mutant IDH1 20-mer peptide was given alongside topical imiquimod. Germline-derived CDR1 and CDR2 are GTSNPN and SVGIG (reference sequence). The CDR3 spans 15 residues. Trimming shortened V by 0 bases and J by 6 bases, and 17 bases separated the two germline ends.

The chain combines TRBV30 with TRBJ1-2; D is unclear. The input for sequencing was peripheral blood mononuclear cells (PBMCs), taken from a glioma patient whose treatment included an IDH1 peptide vaccine. This TCR was sampled from a woman younger than 45 with glioma. Some clones in this sample may be carry-over from other donors' samples. CDR3 bases: TGTGCCTGGAGTGTAAGCGCCGGCAACCTTAATGGCTACACCTTC. Protein: CAWSVSAGNLNGYTF.